This TCR beta chain was recovered during a study of T cell repertoires in cytomegalovirus infection (dated by TCRdb to between 2018 and 2021). A note on the overall study: The HLA type of each donor mattered for the analysis, because public TCR beta signatures pointed to carriage of CMV infection along with the matching HLA type. Here is what the overall study found, with its caveats: Carriers of CMV infection plus the relevant HLA type were discriminated by the cumulative frequency of public TCR beta family members in the study cohort and in an independent approximately 400-donor cohort. In the ex vivo response, HLA-C-restricted CMV-specific TCR beta clonotypes were dominant, and in two of eight donors the single most frequent clonotype came from this HLA-C-restricted group.

Sequencing was carried out with an Illumina HiSeq 1500. TCRdb ran its own pipeline on the public reads, namely fastp trimming at Q25 and MiXCR clone calling, and kept in-frame beta chains. Records with the same CDR3 protein are collapsed into one entry carrying the most frequent genes and DNA. For this sample there are 510,000 or so distinct CDR3 sequences; more than 25% appear just once. Of the sample, less than 15% falls within the top ten clones. CDR1 and CDR2 (MNHEY, SVGAGI) derive from the germline V gene. Trimming at the junction amounts to 0 bases on V and 3 bases on J, and the germline ends lie 14 bases apart. From its cysteine to its phenylalanine, the CDR3 spans 16 amino acids. Only CDR3 DNA remains: 48 bases, in frame from the first base. This clonotype was detected a few times. Its antigen is still unknown. Per-nucleotide qualities are absent, and no much larger clonotype sits a single base away.

Sequencing was done on a sample of PBMCs. This clonotype originated in a human donor in good health (CMV status not recorded). Some clones in this sample may be carry-over from other donors' samples. The sequence is built from TRBV6-5 and TRBJ1-2, with TRBD1 tentatively as D gene (6 bases match). The CDR3 here reads CASSYSSAAGDYGYTF. The nucleotide sequence reads as follows: TGTGCCAGCAGTTACTCGAGCGCCGCAGGGGACTATGGCTACACCTTC.